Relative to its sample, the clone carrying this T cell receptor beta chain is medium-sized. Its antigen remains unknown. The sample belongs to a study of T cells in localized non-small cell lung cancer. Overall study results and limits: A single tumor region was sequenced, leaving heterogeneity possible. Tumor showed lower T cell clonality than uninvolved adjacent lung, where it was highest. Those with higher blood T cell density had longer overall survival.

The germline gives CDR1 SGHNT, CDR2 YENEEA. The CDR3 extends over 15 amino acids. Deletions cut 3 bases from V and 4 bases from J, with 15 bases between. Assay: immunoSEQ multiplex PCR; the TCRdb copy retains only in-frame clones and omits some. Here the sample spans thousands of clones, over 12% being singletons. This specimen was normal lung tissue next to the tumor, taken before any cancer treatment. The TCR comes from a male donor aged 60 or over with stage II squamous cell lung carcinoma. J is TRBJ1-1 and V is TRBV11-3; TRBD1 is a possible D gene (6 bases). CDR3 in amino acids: CASSLALGAGTEAFF. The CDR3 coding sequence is TGTGCCAGCAGCTTGGCCTTGGGGGCGGGCACTGAAGCTTTCTTT.